This T cell receptor beta chain was identified during a study of T cell responses to AZD1222 COVID-19 vaccine (dated by TCRdb to about 2021). Looking at the study overall: A total of about 230 trial participants underwent TCR sequencing, of whom some 210 received two doses of AZD1222 and some 26 received two doses of the MenACWY control vaccine. Enrollment into the trials was organized by age into subgroups of 18-55, 56-69 and 70-plus years, and those subgroups contained about 150, 27 and 61 TCR-sequenced participants, respectively.

Counted from cysteine to phenylalanine, this CDR3 has 14 amino acids. The CDR3 DNA has 42 bases and is translated from base 1. CDR1 and CDR2, per the germline V gene, are MNHEY and SVGAGI. Here V drops 6 bases and J drops 7 bases, and the junction holds 5 bases not matched to any gene. The CDR3 regions of human TCRbeta chains were analyzed by immunosequencing. From the authors' description of their analysis: Repertoire TCRs were checked for matches against a reference library of SARS-CoV-2-specific TCRs that had been generated using the MIRA antigen-specificity platform. Breadth meant the fraction of unique TCRs that were SARS-CoV-2-associated, whereas depth meant the fraction of total T cells that were SARS-CoV-2-associated. Using the MIRA data, each spike-specific TCR was mapped to the spike region that the TCR reacts to and placed in a CD4 or CD8 class. Log10-transformed breadth and depth values were compared by one-way ANOVA with Sidak's multiple comparisons tests. TCRdb stores this immuneACCESS table with in-frame sequences only. Part of the clones is absent; in the studies checked, under half of the shortfall reflects unresolved V genes, and no reason is known for the rest. V, J and clone size are those of that table, while D and trimming were read from the DNA. For this sample the table gives about 84,000 clones, of which approximately 85% were detected only once. The ten largest account for about 12% of the sample.

What the work shows at the level of the full study, not this receptor alone: Participants were mostly white British and included more females than males, and it was suggested by the authors that clonal diversity may have been underestimated. Only five to seven AZD1222 recipients were SARS-CoV-2 seropositive at baseline, limiting conclusions about previously exposed vaccinees. No day 14 peak-response samples were available, so repertoires were characterized only after the peak T cell response. The 56-69-year group was small, and its depth increase did not reach significance, likely because of low power. Epitopes outside the regions mutated in the B.1.351 and B.1.1.7 variants were reportedly recognized by nearly half of the unique spike-specific TCRs. CD4 TCRs associated with the vaccine covered the entire spike protein, and the dominant responses were in regions 160-218 and 743-854. A significant rise in spike-specific TCR breadth and depth was observed after two AZD1222 doses relative to day 0 and relative to MenACWY recipients.

In the case of this clone: The target of this receptor is not known. No much larger clone is present one base from it, and per-base qualities are unavailable.

The sample's time point label, decoded: about 28 days (+/-7) after the second vaccine dose. Because spike-specific TCR depth and breadth did not differ between the two schedules, AZD1222 recipients who got a second dose at roughly 4 weeks were pooled with those who got a second dose at roughly 12 weeks. Samples from vaccinated people were obtained from the UK trials COV001 and COV002, which included a single-blind randomized controlled phase 2/3 trial of AZD1222 (ChAdOx1 nCoV-19) in healthy adults. For TCRbeta chain sequencing, PBMC samples from trial participants were taken at day 0 and at day 28 after the second dose.

The chain is encoded by TRBV6-5 joined to TRBJ1-6; TRBD1 matches 8 bases in the middle. The TCR originated in an adult who received the AZD1222 COVID-19 vaccine. The sequencing here drew on peripheral blood, taken 28 days after the second AZD1222 dose. Read as DNA, the sequence is TGTGCCAGCAGGGCTTACAGGGGGAATTCACCCCTCCACTTT. It translates to CASRAYRGNSPLHF.